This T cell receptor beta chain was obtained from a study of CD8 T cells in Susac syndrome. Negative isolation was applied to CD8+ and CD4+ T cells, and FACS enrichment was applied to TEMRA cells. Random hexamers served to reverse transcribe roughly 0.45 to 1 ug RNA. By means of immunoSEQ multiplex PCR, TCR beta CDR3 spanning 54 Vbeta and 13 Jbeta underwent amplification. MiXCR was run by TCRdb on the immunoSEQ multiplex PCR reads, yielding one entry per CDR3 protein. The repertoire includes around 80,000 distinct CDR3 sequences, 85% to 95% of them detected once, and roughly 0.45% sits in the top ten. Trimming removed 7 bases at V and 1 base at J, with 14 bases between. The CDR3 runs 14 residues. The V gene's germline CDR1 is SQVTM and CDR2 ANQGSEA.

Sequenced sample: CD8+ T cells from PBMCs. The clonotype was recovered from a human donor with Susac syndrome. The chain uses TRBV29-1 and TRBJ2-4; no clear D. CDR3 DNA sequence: TGCAGCGCCCAAGCCTCTGTCGCCAAAAACATTCAGTACTTC. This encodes CSAQASVAKNIQYF.